Below, 18 T cell receptor beta chains from the same sample are listed, as sequenced in a study of blood T cell repertoires in COVID-19 (dated by TCRdb to about 2020). Libraries were made using the immunoSEQ multiplex PCR assay. TCRdb mirrors the immuneACCESS table, restricted to in-frame sequences. Some clones are absent from its copies; in checked studies, under half trace to an unresolved V gene, and the reason for the others is unknown. The sample contains almost 300,000 clones, 70% to 90% of them found a single time. In total, the top ten clones hold around 1.2% of the sample. Material for sequencing was peripheral blood. These receptors came from a man between 65 and 85 years old with acute or convalescent COVID-19.

The V call is TRBV19, the J call TRBJ2-2; 8 bases match TRBD2. Trimming removed 6 bases from V and 6 bases from J; junction bases left unmatched: 6. Looked up from germline, CDR1 is LNHDA and CDR2 is SQIVND (reference sequence). This CDR3 spans 14 amino acids. The CDR3 spells CASSQRGIAGELFF. The DNA of the CDR3 is TGTGCCAGTAGCCAGCGGGGGATCGCCGGGGAGCTGTTTTTT.

The genes are TRBV20-1 and TRBJ1-3; TRBD1 matches at 7 bases. Germline V gene lookup returns CDR1 DFQATT and CDR2 SNEGSKA (reference sequence). The CDR3 is 14 amino acids. J gave up 2 bases and V 4 bases, and 5 bases lay outside the gene matches. The CDR3 nucleotides are TGCAGTGCTATTGACAGGGTGGCTGGAAACACCATATATTTT. The encoded protein is CSAIDRVAGNTIYF.

As to this clone: The identical CDR3 is also encoded by other nucleotide sequences in the sample. J is TRBJ1-5 and V is TRBV2; a possible D gene is TRBD1 (5 bases). CDR1 is SNHLY, CDR2 FYNNEI, per germline. The length of the CDR3 is 13 residues. The V gene lost 4 bases and the J gene lost 4 bases, with 8 bases spanning the gap. The CDR3 protein is CASSGQGNQPQHF. DNA of the CDR3: TGTGCCAGCAGTGGGCAGGGTAATCAGCCCCAGCATTTT. The full variable domain, completed using reference TRBV2 and TRBJ1-5, is EPEVTQTPSHQVTQMGQEVILRCVPISNHLYFYWYRQILGQKVEFLVSFYNNEISEKSEIFDDQFSVERPDGSNFTLKIRSTKLEDSAMYFCASSGQGNQPQHFGDGTRLSIL.

The rearrangement links TRBV9 to TRBJ2-1, with 7 bases aligning to TRBD2. CDR3 length: 14 residues. V lost 3 bases, J lost 5 bases, and 5 bases stayed unmatched. Germline loops: CDR1 SGDLS, CDR2 YYNGEE. CDR3 region: CASSAGGTNNEQFF. CDR3 nucleotides: TGTGCCAGCAGCGCGGGCGGGACTAACAATGAGCAGTTCTTC.

The rearrangement links TRBV5-4 to TRBJ1-1; 9 positions match TRBD1. V lost 2 bases to trimming and J lost 0 bases; unmatched junction nucleotides: 2. CDR3 size: 15 residues. Germline V CDR1 and CDR2: SGHNT, YYREEE (reference sequence). CDR3 residues: CASSFRQGVNTEAFF. The CDR3 nucleotides are TGTGCCAGCAGCTTTAGACAGGGGGTGAACACTGAAGCTTTCTTT.

There are a few counts of this clone. This rearrangement joins TRBV5-6 to TRBJ1-5; 7 bases line up with TRBD1. J gave up 3 bases and V 4 bases, and 4 bases lay outside the gene matches. CDR1 is SGHDT and CDR2 is YYEEEE in the germline V gene. This CDR3 has 14 residues. As DNA, the CDR3 is TGTGCCAGCAGCCGGACAGGCCCCAATCAGCCCCAGCATTTT. It codes for CASSRTGPNQPQHF. The whole variable domain, remainder taken from reference TRBV5-6 and TRBJ1-5, is DAGVTQSPTHLIKTRGQQVTLRCSPKSGHDTVSWYQQALGQGPQFIFQYYEEEERQRGNFPDRFSGHQFPNYSSELNVNALLLGDSALYLCASSRTGPNQPQHFGDGTRLSIL.

The chain combines TRBV28 with TRBJ1-6, with D perhaps TRBD1 (5 bases). Looked up from germline, CDR1 is MDHEN and CDR2 is SYDVKM. This CDR3 comprises 14 residues. Trimming left V 6 bases short and J 7 bases short, with 13 bases between. Written as DNA, the CDR3 is TGTGCCAGCAGATTGGGATCAGGGAATTCACCCCTCCACTTT. It is translated as CASRLGSGNSPLHF.

V gene TRBV5-4 combines with J gene TRBJ2-1; TRBD1 might be the D (6 bases). The CDR3 contains 15 residues. Trimming removed 0 bases from V and 1 base from J, with 8 bases in between. Germline V gene data show CDR1 as SGHNT and CDR2 as YYREEE (reference sequence). CDR3: CASSLGQGSYNEQFF. The CDR3 DNA reads TGTGCCAGCAGCTTGGGGCAGGGGTCCTACAATGAGCAGTTCTTC.

The chain combines TRBV27 with TRBJ1-5, with D uncertain. V shed 8 bases and J shed 4 bases, with 21 bases lying between them. Germline V gene data show CDR1 as MNHEY and CDR2 as SMNVEV (reference sequence). This CDR3 is 16 amino acids long. In DNA form, the CDR3 reads TGTGCCAGCCTCCTGGGAGCCCGGGGTCTTAATCAGCCCCAGCATTTT. Encoded protein: CASLLGARGLNQPQHF.

The V and J genes are TRBV28 and TRBJ2-7; TRBD1 might be the D (6 bases). V was clipped by 8 bases and J by 0 bases, with 11 bases between them. Germline V gene data show CDR1 as MDHEN and CDR2 as SYDVKM. This CDR3 has 13 residues. The CDR3 sequence is CASYRVNSYEQYF. The CDR3, as DNA: TGTGCCAGCTACAGGGTCAACTCCTACGAGCAGTACTTC.

V gene TRBV28 combines with J gene TRBJ2-7; 9 nucleotides agree with TRBD1. This CDR3 has 16 amino acids. V was pared by 2 bases and J by 2 bases, with 7 bases of the junction left unmatched. The germline V gene has CDR1 MDHEN and CDR2 SYDVKM. CDR3 region: CASSLVAGTGTYEQYF. The CDR3 region has the DNA TGTGCCAGCAGTTTAGTGGCCGGGACAGGGACCTACGAGCAGTACTTC.

In this sample, this clone turned up a few times. The chain joins TRBV28 to TRBJ1-3; the match to TRBD1 covers 10 bases. Germline CDR1 reads MDHEN; CDR2 reads SYDVKM. CDR3 length equals 16 residues. V gave up 7 bases and J gave up 8 bases; unmatched junction bases: 14. The CDR3 region is CASTRIGRDRGYTIYF. In DNA form, the CDR3 reads TGTGCCAGCACCCGGATTGGGCGGGACAGGGGCTACACCATATATTTT. Based on the CDR3 plus reference TRBV28 and TRBJ1-3, the full variable domain is DVKVTQSSRYLVKRTGEKVFLECVQDMDHENMFWYRQDPGLGLRLIYFSYDVKMKEKGDIPEGYSVSREKKERFSLILESASTNQTSMYLCASTRIGRDRGYTIYFGEGSWLTVV.

The chain is built from TRBV11-2 and TRBJ2-3; possibly TRBD2 for D (5 bases). Germline CDR1 and CDR2: SGHAT and FQNNGV. Trimming removed 4 bases from V and 2 bases from J, with 10 bases in between. CDR3 length: 14 amino acids. DNA of the CDR3: TGTGCCAGCAGCTATCCGGGGATCACAGATACGCAGTATTTT. This gives the protein CASSYPGITDTQYF. The full variable domain, rest sourced from reference TRBV11-2 and TRBJ2-3, is EAGVAQSPRYKIIEKRQSVAFWCNPISGHATLYWYQQILGQGPKLLIQFQNNGVVDDSQLPKDRFSAERLKGVDSTLKIQPAKLEDSAVYLCASSYPGITDTQYFGPGTRLTVL.

Of note for this clone: This specimen includes other DNA sequences encoding the same CDR3. This sequence joins TRBV24-1 and TRBJ1-2; the D gene is possibly TRBD1 (5 bases). The germline V gene encodes CDR1 KGHDR and CDR2 SFDVKD. This CDR3 spans 13 amino acids. Trimming removed 5 bases at V and 4 bases at J, with 10 bases between. The CDR3 is CATSGGAGYGYTF. The CDR3 DNA reads TGTGCCACCAGTGGTGGGGCAGGCTATGGCTACACCTTC.

The chain recombines TRBV5-1 with TRBJ1-1; 8 bases fit TRBD1. Trimming took 0 bases from V and 4 from J; bases not matched to a gene: 5. CDR3 length equals 15 residues. Germline-derived CDR1 and CDR2 are SGHRS and YFSETQ. The CDR3 region has the DNA TGCGCCAGCAGCTTGGAATGGACAGGGCGCACTGAAGCTTTCTTT. Its protein is CASSLEWTGRTEAFF.

This sequence joins TRBV5-8 and TRBJ1-1; 7 nucleotides match TRBD1. With 4 bases clipped from V and 1 base from J, the junction kept 7 bases outside the gene matches. This CDR3 is built from 15 residues. Per the germline V gene, CDR1 is SGHTS and CDR2 is YDEGEE. The CDR3 nucleotides read TGTGCCAGCAGCCGGAGGGGGCAGGGGAACACTGAAGCTTTCTTT. Its translation: CASSRRGQGNTEAFF.

The chain employs TRBV28 and TRBJ2-1; 11 nucleotides match TRBD2. V lost 8 bases to trimming and J lost 4 bases; unmatched junction nucleotides: 4. The germline CDR1 and CDR2 sequences are MDHEN and SYDVKM. The CDR3 has 14 residues. The CDR3 DNA reads as TGTGCCAGCTCACTAGCGGGGGATTACAATGAGCAGTTCTTC. This sequence encodes CASSLAGDYNEQFF.

This clone was seen more than once but under ten times. The chain has TRBV29-1 and TRBJ1-1, with a weak D call TRBD1 (6 bases). The ends were cut back, 4 bases at V and 7 bases at J, with 10 bases in the middle. CDR3 length equals 11 residues. CDR1 SQVTM and CDR2 ANQGSEA come from the germline V gene. CDR3 coding DNA: TGCAGCGTTGCCATGGACAGTGAAGCTTTCTTT. Translation: CSVAMDSEAFF.